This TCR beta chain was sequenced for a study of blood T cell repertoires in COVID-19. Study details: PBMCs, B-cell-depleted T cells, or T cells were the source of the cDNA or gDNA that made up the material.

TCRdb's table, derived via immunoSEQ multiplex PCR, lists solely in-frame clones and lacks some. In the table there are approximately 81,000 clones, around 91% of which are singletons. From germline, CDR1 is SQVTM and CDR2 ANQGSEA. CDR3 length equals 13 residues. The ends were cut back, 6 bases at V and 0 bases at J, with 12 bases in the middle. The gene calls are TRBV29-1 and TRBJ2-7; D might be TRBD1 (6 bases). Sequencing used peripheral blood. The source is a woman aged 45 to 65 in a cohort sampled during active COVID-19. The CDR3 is CSVAGDNSYEQYF. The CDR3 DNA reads TGCAGCGTGGCCGGGGACAACTCCTACGAGCAGTACTTC.